The 13 T cell receptor beta chains presented below share a single source sample, sequenced in a study of blood T cells in healthy people across ages. A second PCR of 7 to 11 cycles used a sample-barcoded 5' primer and a J-beta primer mix. TCRdb used MiXCR to reprocess the 5' RACE reads, holding one entry per CDR3 protein. The sample has under 800,000 distinct CDR3 sequences, more than 20% seen once. What was sequenced was blood. The receptors were sampled from a man aged 70 or older in good health.

V usage is TRBV6-1 and J usage is TRBJ1-1; no definite D call. V was trimmed by 2 bases and J by 5 bases, leaving 9 bases between them. Per the germline V gene, CDR1 is MNHNS and CDR2 is SASEGT. This CDR3 comprises 13 residues. The CDR3 DNA reads TGTGCCAGCAGTGAAAACATTTTGACTGAAGCTTTCTTT. Amino acids: CASSENILTEAFF.

This clonotype appeared a single time. The rearrangement links TRBV20-1 to TRBJ2-7, with TRBD2 matching over 7 bases. Germline V lookup: CDR1 DFQATT, CDR2 SNEGSKA (reference sequence). The V gene end was trimmed by 2 bases and the J gene end by 1 base; junction bases not matched to a gene: 8. The CDR3 extends over 15 amino acids. CDR3 in amino acids: CSARSGEGHSYEQYF. In nucleotides, the CDR3 is TGCAGTGCTAGATCGGGGGAGGGCCATTCCTACGAGCAGTACTTC.

The chain recombines TRBV20-1 with TRBJ1-2; D unclear. CDR1 is DFQATT and CDR2 is SNEGSKA in the germline V gene (reference sequence). The CDR3 sequence is 16 residues long. V lost 0 bases to trimming and J lost 8 bases, with 22 bases between them. The CDR3 DNA is TGCAGTGCTAGAGATGCAGGTTCGCCTATGGGGTTAGGCTACACCTTC. The encoded protein is CSARDAGSPMGLGYTF.

The rearrangement uses TRBV7-2 and TRBJ2-4, with D possibly being TRBD2 (6 bases). Trimming removed 5 bases from V and 0 bases from J, with 14 bases in between. The CDR3 extends over 16 amino acids. Germline V gene lookup returns CDR1 SGHTA and CDR2 FQGNSA. CDR3 protein: CASSATRGLAKNIQYF. In nucleotides, the CDR3 is TGTGCCAGCAGCGCCACTAGGGGACTAGCCAAAAACATTCAGTACTTC.

This clonotype was seen a few times. The chain couples TRBV20-1 to TRBJ2-3; the D is unclear. Per germline, CDR1 DFQATT and CDR2 SNEGSKA (reference sequence). The CDR3 extends over 13 amino acids. Trimming removed 2 bases at V and 6 bases at J, with 12 bases between. This chain's CDR3 is CSARSPTADTQYF. Here the CDR3 DNA reads TGCAGTGCTAGATCCCCGACGGCGGATACGCAGTATTTT.

This clonotype was seen only a few times. The DNA for the CDR3 is TGTGCCACAGCTAGGGACAGGGCCTTGGAGACCCAGTACTTC. It codes for CATARDRALETQYF. The V gene is TRBV15, the J gene TRBJ2-5, with 9 bases aligning to TRBD1. V shed 9 bases and J 5 bases; nucleotides not matched to a gene: 10. Germline CDR1 and CDR2: LNHNV and YYDKDF (reference sequence). The length of the CDR3 is 14 residues. The full variable domain, in which reference TRBV15 and TRBJ2-5 provide the parts outside the CDR3, is DAMVIQNPRYQVTQFGKPVTLSCSQTLNHNVMYWYQQKSSQAPKLLFHYYDKDFNNEADTPDNFQSRRPNTSFCFLDIRSPGLGDTAMYLCATARDRALETQYFGPGTRLLVL.

With respect to this clonotype: This may stem from a read error, because a much larger clone lies one nucleotide away. The CDR3 does not end in the conserved phenylalanine or tryptophan, so this is likely a read error. The chain combines TRBV6-5 with TRBJ2-5; TRBD2 matches 7 bases. The CDR3 runs 13 residues. Germline V gives CDR1 MNHEY, CDR2 SVGAGI. V was pared by 6 bases and J by 11 bases, with 12 bases of the junction left unmatched. The CDR3 sequence is CASSPGLIREQYL. Here the CDR3 DNA reads TGTGCCAGCAGCCCGGGACTAATACGGGAGCAGTACCTC.

This sequence joins TRBV7-9 and TRBJ2-3; TRBD2 matches at 10 bases. Germline V gene lookup returns CDR1 SEHNR and CDR2 FQNEAQ (reference sequence). The junction had 4 bases not matched to a gene; V was cut back by 5 bases and J by 2 bases. The CDR3 is 15 residues long. The CDR3 region is CASSRGLANTDTQYF. The CDR3 DNA reads TGTGCCAGCAGCCGGGGACTAGCGAACACAGATACGCAGTATTTT.

In its sample, this clonotype was seen a few times. The J gene is TRBJ2-2, the V gene TRBV4-1, with 7 bases lining up with TRBD1. This CDR3 has 17 residues. The germline V gene encodes CDR1 MGHRA and CDR2 YSYEKL. With 8 bases clipped from V and 3 bases from J, the junction kept 15 bases outside the gene matches. CDR3 loop: CASGPGTVRAHTGELFF. In DNA, the CDR3 is TGCGCCAGCGGACCCGGGACAGTAAGGGCCCACACCGGGGAGCTGTTTTTT.

The chain couples TRBV7-2 to TRBJ2-5; D call uncertain. The germline CDR1 and CDR2 sequences are SGHTA and FQGNSA. The V end was cut by 1 base, the J end by 8 bases, with 17 bases between. The CDR3 sequence is 15 residues long. CDR3 loop: CASSLEHYREFTQYF. The CDR3 DNA is TGTGCCAGCAGCTTAGAGCACTATCGAGAGTTTACCCAGTACTTC.

This clonotype turned up a few times. The chain recombines TRBV9 with TRBJ2-1; unclear D gene. With 2 bases removed from V and 0 bases from J, the gap between germline ends came to 9 bases. Germline CDR1 reads SGDLS; CDR2 reads YYNGEE. The CDR3 loop spans 15 amino acids. The CDR3: CASSVQAGSYNEQFF. As DNA, the CDR3 is TGTGCCAGCAGCGTGCAGGCAGGCTCCTACAATGAGCAGTTCTTC. Looking up the rest from reference TRBV9 and TRBJ2-1 gives the full variable domain: DSGVTQTPKHLITATGQRVTLRCSPRSGDLSVYWYQQSLDQGLQFLIQYYNGEERAKGNILERFSAQQFPDLHSELNLSSLELGDSALYFCASSVQAGSYNEQFFGPGTRLTVL.

The chain uses TRBV12-3 or TRBV12-4 and TRBJ1-2; perhaps TRBD1 as D (6 bases). The CDR3 length is 15 residues. Trimming pared 5 bases from V and 0 bases from J, leaving 13 bases between. The CDR3 DNA reads TGTGCCAGCAGTGGGGGCGGGGGTGCTAACTATGGCTACACCTTC. It yields the protein CASSGGGGANYGYTF.

This clonotype was picked up a small number of times. The rearrangement links TRBV6-1 to TRBJ1-1, with 12 bases fitting TRBD1. Germline assignment: CDR1 MNHNS and CDR2 SASEGT. The V gene end was trimmed by 4 bases and the J gene end by 0 bases; junction bases not matched to a gene: 12. This CDR3 comprises 19 residues. CDR3 coding DNA: TGTGCCAGCAGTGCTCGCGGGACAGGGGGCGAGCGTCTGAACACTGAAGCTTTCTTT. Residues: CASSARGTGGERLNTEAFF.